The count of the clone carrying this TCR beta chain is one. The antigen remains undetermined. The CDR3 runs to 12 residues. The V gene lost 9 bases and the J gene lost 7 bases, with 13 bases spanning the gap. Germline-derived CDR1 and CDR2 are LNHDA and SQIVND (reference sequence). Here immunoSEQ multiplex PCR was the method, and the copy in TCRdb shows in-frame clones only, minus some. The sample lists roughly 29,000 clones, about 92% seen once, with over 4% in the top ten. This sample was included in a study of T cells in tuberculosis. Background on the study: A South African cohort included IGRA-negative adolescents, latently infected IGRA-positive adolescents and adults with active tuberculosis. Study-level points and caveats: GEM motif frequencies gave 70% accuracy; the GMM repertoire gave about 90%. Smaller alpha distances in active tuberculosis partly reflected shorter CDR3-alpha lengths.

The specimen was PBMCs. The chain links TRBV19 to TRBJ2-1, with D possibly TRBD2 on 6 matching bases. This TCR was sampled from a donor aged 10-29 years with latent tuberculosis or without tuberculosis infection. The CDR3 DNA follows: TGTGCCAGCCGCGGAGGGGCAAATGAGCAGTTCTTC. Translation: CASRGGANEQFF.